This T cell receptor beta chain was identified during a study of read filtering for tumor transcriptome and immune sequencing. This library used 300 to 500 ng RNA and molecular barcoded adaptors spanning alpha/delta and beta/gamma chains. TCRdb processed the reads anew with MiXCR; each CDR3 protein has one entry. This table holds fewer than 100,000 distinct CDR3 sequences, over 9% found once. Whole-study findings and limits: This fraction held mixed bone marrow immune cells after CD138-negative sorting.

There are many counts of this clonotype. Its specificity is unknown. Specimen: a population of CD138-negative cells sorted from bone marrow. The sequence was collected from a donor over 35 with multiple myeloma.

The CDR3 DNA reads TGCGCCAGCAGCTTGGGAGGGAGCGCAGATACGCAGTATTTT. The encoded protein is CASSLGGSADTQYF. The J gene is TRBJ2-3, the V gene TRBV5-1; D perhaps matches TRBD2 (5 bases). V lost 0 bases to trimming and J lost 4 bases, with 9 bases between them. The CDR3 loop spans 14 amino acids. Germline CDR1 is SGHRS and CDR2 is YFSETQ. The full variable domain, its missing parts supplied by reference TRBV5-1 and TRBJ2-3, is KAGVTQTPRYLIKTRGQQVTLSCSPISGHRSVSWYQQTPGQGLQFLFEYFSETQRNKGNFPGRFSGRQFSNSRSEMNVSTLELGDSALYLCASSLGGSADTQYFGPGTRLTVL.